A single sample is the source of the 19 T cell receptor beta chains below, sequenced in a study of Graves' ophthalmopathy and Graves' hyperthyroidism (dated by TCRdb to the late 2010s). Reads for this sample came from an Illumina HiSeq 2000. For repertoire sequencing, TCR beta CDR3 regions were amplified from RNA transcripts. HTBI primers and the Qiagen OneStep RT-PCR kit were used in a first-round RT-PCR, which was followed by a second-round multiplex PCR, size selection and purification. Through fastp at Q25 and MiXCR, TCRdb rebuilt clones from the public reads, retaining in-frame beta chains. Duplicate CDR3 protein sequences are folded into a single record with the most common DNA and genes. Within this sample are 900,000 to 1,200,000 distinct CDR3 sequences, with 35% to 40% of them counted one time only. Approximately 12% of the sample comes from the top ten. Sequencing input: peripheral blood or thyroid tissue (not recorded which). All receptors come from an adult man with Graves' hyperthyroidism.

Concerning this clonotype: A much larger clonotype is one base distant, so this may be a read error. The chain links TRBV10-3 to TRBJ2-7; 11 bases map to TRBD1. Germline CDR1 reads ENHRY; CDR2 reads SYGVKD. The V gene end was trimmed by 6 bases and the J gene end by 5 bases; junction bases not matched to a gene: 9. The CDR3 has 15 amino acids. CDR3 loop: CAISSGQGAQDEQYF. The CDR3 nucleotides are TGTGCCATCAGCTCCGGACAGGGGGCGCAGGACGAGCAGTACTTC.

The sample holds a few counts of this clonotype. Here the CDR3 DNA reads TGTGCCAGCAGGGCACAGGGAGGTCAGCCCCAGCATTTT. Encoded protein: CASRAQGGQPQHF. This chain connects TRBV6-5 to TRBJ1-5, with a tentative D call TRBD1 (6 bases). There are 13 residues in the CDR3. V lost 6 bases and J lost 6, with 12 bases in between. Germline assignment: CDR1 MNHEY and CDR2 SVGAGI.

This clonotype was observed a handful of times. The rearrangement links TRBV5-1 to TRBJ2-5; TRBD1 agrees at 8 bases. CDR1 is SGHRS, CDR2 YFSETQ, per germline. This CDR3 is 13 amino acids long. J was trimmed by 6 bases and V by 0 bases; bases with no gene match: 1. The chain's CDR3 is CASSLGQGKTQYF. The CDR3 nucleotides read TGCGCCAGCAGCTTGGGACAGGGGAAGACCCAGTACTTC.

The rearrangement joins TRBV9 to TRBJ1-1, with D perhaps TRBD1 (5 bases). Trimming removed 4 bases from V and 0 bases from J, with 16 bases in between. This CDR3 region has 16 residues. Germline assignment: CDR1 SGDLS and CDR2 YYNGEE. CDR3 sequence reads: CASSPGTGLMNTEAFF. The CDR3 region has the DNA TGTGCCAGCAGCCCCGGGACGGGGCTGATGAACACTGAAGCTTTCTTT.

This clonotype was seen a few times. The gene calls are TRBV12-5 and TRBJ1-1; no definite D call. Germline CDR1 and CDR2: LGHNT and FRNRAP. V was shortened by 2 bases and J by 1 base, with 5 bases between the two germline ends. There are 13 residues in the CDR3. CDR3 in DNA: TGTGCTAGTGGTTTGAGAGGGAACACTGAAGCTTTCTTT. Its translation is CASGLRGNTEAFF. The full variable domain, its missing parts supplied by reference TRBV12-5 and TRBJ1-1, is DARVTQTPRHKVTEMGQEVTMRCQPILGHNTVFWYRQTMMQGLELLAYFRNRAPLDDSGMPKDRFSAEMPDATLATLKIQPSEPRDSAVYFCASGLRGNTEAFFGQGTRLTVV.

Comment on this clonotype: The conserved phenylalanine or tryptophan is not found at the CDR3 terminus, so this likely reflects a read error. V usage is TRBV5-1 and J usage is TRBJ2-5, with TRBD1 identical over 10 bases. V was clipped by 4 bases and J by 1 base; unmatched bases: 7. CDR1 is SGHRS and CDR2 is YFSETQ in the germline V gene. CDR3 length: 16 residues. The CDR3 nucleotides read TGCGCCAGCAGCGCCCCCGGGACAGGGGTCCAAGAGACCCAGTACCTC. It is translated as CASSAPGTGVQETQYL.

This clonotype has just a few counts. This chain uses TRBV7-2 with TRBJ2-5; perhaps TRBD2 as D (6 bases). V lost 1 base and J lost 5, with 14 bases in between. Germline values: CDR1 SGHTA, CDR2 FQGNSA. The CDR3 extends over 15 amino acids. This CDR3 reads CASSLGRGPWETQYF. In DNA form, the CDR3 reads TGTGCCAGCAGCTTAGGGAGGGGACCGTGGGAGACCCAGTACTTC.

The chain has TRBV29-1 and TRBJ2-5, with D tentatively TRBD2 (5 bases). V was trimmed by 4 bases and J by 5 bases, leaving 14 bases between them. There are 13 residues in the CDR3. CDR1 and CDR2 (germline): SQVTM, ANQGSEA. The CDR3 loop is CSVGVGRGETQYF. The DNA for the CDR3 is TGCAGCGTTGGGGTGGGTCGCGGGGAGACCCAGTACTTC.

This clonotype was counted at least ten times. The chain combines TRBV14 with TRBJ2-5; no definite D call. This CDR3 region has 15 residues. The germline gives CDR1 SGHDN, CDR2 FVKESK. V was clipped by 0 bases and J by 2 bases, with 10 bases between them. The CDR3 DNA sequence: TGTGCCAGCAGCCAAGATTTCGGCAGACAAGAGACCCAGTACTTC. It translates to CASSQDFGRQETQYF.

This clonotype was observed at least ten times. The chain is built from TRBV10-2 and TRBJ1-6; D uncertain. The CDR3 totals 13 residues. Between the trimmed V and J ends, which lost 11 bases and 8 bases, there was a span of 16 bases. Germline CDR1 and CDR2: WSHSY and SAAADI. CDR3 sequence: CAARARVDSPLHF. The CDR3 DNA follows: TGCGCCGCACGGGCGCGGGTAGATTCACCCCTCCACTTT.

The chain links TRBV25-1 to TRBJ2-3; the D call may be TRBD1 or TRBD2 (5 bases each). The ends were cut back, 2 bases at V and 7 bases at J, with 22 bases in the middle. This CDR3 has 17 residues. Germline CDR1 MGHDK, CDR2 SYGVNS. The CDR3 region has the DNA TGTGCCAGCAGTGAAACTCAGTACGGGGCCCCAGTGTATACGCAGTATTTT. This sequence encodes CASSETQYGAPVYTQYF.

This clonotype was seen repeatedly, ten times or more. A much larger clone lies a single base off, so this may be a read error. J is TRBJ1-6 and V is TRBV25-1, with D possibly being TRBD1 (6 bases). CDR1 is MGHDK and CDR2 is SYGVNS in the germline V gene. The CDR3 covers 16 residues. V was pared by 4 bases and J by 8 bases, with 18 bases between. DNA for the CDR3: TGTGCCAGCAGTGCCCTTACGGGGGCAAATTATTCACCCCTCCACTTT. It translates to CASSALTGANYSPLHF.

The table lists this clonotype with a few counts. The rearrangement joins TRBV20-1 to TRBJ1-5; no definite D call. The germline gives CDR1 DFQATT, CDR2 SNEGSKA (reference sequence). CDR3 length: 13 amino acids. The V and J ends lost 6 bases and 3 bases respectively, with 12 bases between them. The CDR3: CSAMEPINQPQHF. Written as DNA, the CDR3 is TGCAGTGCGATGGAACCCATCAATCAGCCCCAGCATTTT.

The chain employs TRBV19 and TRBJ1-1; a weak D match, TRBD1 (5 bases). The V and J ends lost 7 bases and 5 bases respectively, with 26 bases between them. This CDR3 region has 17 residues. CDR1 is LNHDA and CDR2 is SQIVND in the germline V gene (reference sequence). CDR3 nucleotides: TGTGCCAGTACTGAATCTCCTTCTTTGGTAGGGACGACTGAAGCTTTCTTT. It translates to CASTESPSLVGTTEAFF.

This clonotype was seen many times. The genes are TRBV7-3 and TRBJ1-1, with TRBD1 matching over 7 bases. This CDR3 has 14 residues. Germline-derived CDR1 and CDR2 are SGHTA and FQGTGA. Losses at the gene ends were 4 bases for V and 2 bases for J; bases not matched to a gene: 4. The chain's CDR3 is CASSYGTDNTEAFF. The CDR3 nucleotides are TGTGCCAGCAGCTACGGGACAGACAACACTGAAGCTTTCTTT. Combining the CDR3 with reference TRBV7-3 and TRBJ1-1 gives the whole variable domain GAGVSQTPSNKVTEKGKYVELRCDPISGHTALYWYRQSLGQGPEFLIYFQGTGAADDSGLPNDRFFAVRPEGSVSTLKIQRTERGDSAVYLCASSYGTDNTEAFFGQGTRLTVV.

In this sample, this clonotype turned up a few times. The chain employs TRBV2 and TRBJ2-7; no firm D call. This CDR3 has 14 residues. V gave up 5 bases and J gave up 3 bases, with 14 bases separating them. Germline CDR1 is SNHLY and CDR2 is FYNNEI. CDR3 region: CASSPLDEIYEQYF. In nucleotides, the CDR3 is TGTGCCAGCAGTCCCCTTGATGAGATCTACGAGCAGTACTTC.

The CDR3 here is CASSEDGLGTEAFF. The CDR3 DNA is TGCGCCAGCAGTGAGGACGGCTTAGGTACTGAAGCTTTCTTT. J is TRBJ1-1 and V is TRBV10-2; D is uncertain. The ends were cut back, 2 bases at V and 5 bases at J, with 12 bases in the middle. The CDR3 sequence is 14 residues long. Germline V gene sequence: CDR1 WSHSY, CDR2 SAAADI.

This clonotype was recorded at least ten times. The V gene is TRBV10-3, the J gene TRBJ2-7, with 10 nucleotides matching TRBD2. V dropped 3 bases and J dropped 3; count of bases not matched to a gene: 2. Germline V gives CDR1 ENHRY, CDR2 SYGVKD. The CDR3 runs to 14 residues. The CDR3, as DNA: TGTGCCATCAGTGAACTAGCGGGACTCTACGAGCAGTACTTC. Amino acid sequence: CAISELAGLYEQYF.

J is TRBJ1-2 and V is TRBV29-1; D ambiguous. CDR1 and CDR2 (germline): SQVTM, ANQGSEA. This CDR3 contains 9 residues. Trimming took off 8 bases at V and 8 bases at J, with 9 bases between the two ends. In DNA form, the CDR3 reads TGCAGCTCCGAGGGCGGCTACACCTTC. Amino acid sequence: CSSEGGYTF. Filled out from reference TRBV29-1 and TRBJ1-2, the complete variable domain reads SAVISQKPSRDICQRGTSLTIQCQVDSQVTMMFWYRQQPGQSLTLIATANQGSEATYESGFVIDKFPISRPNLTFSTLTVSNMSPEDSSIYLCSSEGGYTFGSGTRLTVV.